These T cell receptor beta chains were read from a single sample in a study of blood T cell repertoires in COVID-19. Assay used: immunoSEQ multiplex PCR; TCRdb lists only in-frame clones, some missing. The sample carries about 140,000 clones, around 86% recorded once. The specimen was peripheral blood. The receptors were gathered from a human donor in a cohort sampled during active COVID-19. Each CDR3 is given with its conserved first and last residue. The D gene is left open where the match is weak. Size tells how often a clone was seen (once, few, many) or the class of an expanded clone, and some rows leave it out.

D gene	V gene	clone size	J gene	CDR3 protein	CDR3 DNA
TRBD2	TRBV5-4	-	TRBJ2-2	CASSRGLAGVAGELFF	TGTGCCAGCAGCCGGGGACTAGCGGGAGTCGCCGGGGAGCTGTTTTTT
-	TRBV5-4	-	TRBJ1-4	CASSSRGAGEKLFF	TGTGCCAGCAGCTCCCGGGGCGCGGGGGAAAAACTGTTTTTT
TRBD1	TRBV6-5	-	TRBJ2-7	CASSYGGQGSYEQYF	TGTGCCAGCAGTTACGGGGGACAGGGCTCCTACGAGCAGTACTTC
TRBD2	TRBV11-2	few	TRBJ2-1	CASSTRLAGGGGNEQFF	TGTGCCAGCAGCACCCGACTAGCGGGAGGGGGGGGCAATGAGCAGTTCTTC
TRBD1	TRBV7-2	-	TRBJ2-3	CASSLVGRTGNIGTQYF	TGTGCCAGCAGCTTAGTAGGAAGGACAGGGAACATTGGTACGCAGTATTTT
-	TRBV4-3	-	TRBJ2-1	CASSQDRGSRRTYNEQFF	TGCGCCAGCAGCCAAGATCGAGGGTCCCGCCGAACCTACAATGAGCAGTTCTTC
-	TRBV27	-	TRBJ1-2	CASSPGQRRGYGYTF	TGTGCCAGCAGCCCAGGACAGCGCAGGGGCTATGGCTACACCTTC
TRBD2	TRBV5-1	-	TRBJ2-7	CATIFGEGYYEQYF	TGCGCCACTATCTTCGGGGAGGGCTACTACGAGCAGTACTTC
-	TRBV18	-	TRBJ2-7	CASSPGQADYEQYF	TGTGCCAGCTCACCAGGCCAGGCCGACTACGAGCAGTACTTC
-	TRBV4-1	-	TRBJ1-5	CASSSEGFNQPQHF	TGCGCCAGCAGCTCCGAGGGCTTCAATCAGCCCCAGCATTTT
TRBD1	TRBV18	-	TRBJ1-1	CASSPALGQGARVGTEAFF	TGTGCCAGCTCACCGGCCCTCGGACAGGGGGCGCGAGTGGGCACTGAAGCTTTCTTT
TRBD1	TRBV19	few	TRBJ2-5	CASSIAKDRGTQYF	TGTGCCAGTAGTATAGCCAAGGACAGGGGGACCCAGTACTTC
-	TRBV7-9	-	TRBJ2-7	CASSLAEGLRSYEQYF	TGTGCCAGCAGCTTAGCAGAGGGACTCAGATCCTACGAGCAGTACTTC
-	TRBV5-1	-	TRBJ1-2	CASSPGGGRINYGYTF	TGCGCCAGCAGCCCCGGAGGTGGACGAATTAACTATGGCTACACCTTC
-	TRBV7-8	-	TRBJ2-1	CASSYTGTSGEQFF	TGTGCCAGCAGCTACACCGGGACATCTGGTGAGCAGTTCTTC
-	TRBV2	-	TRBJ1-6	CASSVRREPYNSPLHF	TGTGCCAGCAGTGTACGTCGGGAGCCTTATAATTCACCCCTCCACTTT
TRBD1	TRBV5-5	few	TRBJ1-4	CASSLEGRGEKLFF	TGTGCCAGCAGCTTGGAGGGCAGGGGGGAAAAACTGTTTTTT
TRBD1	TRBV6-2/TRBV6-3	-	TRBJ2-1	CASSYGTVEFF	TGTGCCAGCAGTTATGGGACAGTGGAGTTCTTC
TRBD1	TRBV5-4	-	TRBJ1-4	CASTQQGPNEKLFF	TGTGCCAGCACCCAACAGGGGCCTAATGAAAAACTGTTTTTT
TRBD1	TRBV18	few	TRBJ1-6	CASSPSGQGVSPLHF	TGTGCCAGCTCACCAAGTGGACAGGGGGTTTCACCCCTCCACTTT
TRBD2	TRBV18	-	TRBJ2-5	CASSATSVETQYF	TGTGCCAGCTCAGCGACTAGCGTGGAGACCCAGTACTTC
-	TRBV5-1	-	TRBJ2-6	CASSLVGAASGANVLTF	TGCGCCAGCAGCTTGGTTGGGGCCGCTTCTGGGGCCAACGTCCTGACTTTC
TRBD2	TRBV27	few	TRBJ2-1	CAASGNYNEQFF	TGTGCCGCTAGCGGAAACTACAATGAGCAGTTCTTC
TRBD1	TRBV28	-	TRBJ1-2	CASSNRDRVNYGYTF	TGTGCCAGCAGCAACCGGGACAGGGTTAACTATGGCTACACCTTC
-	TRBV6-5	few	TRBJ2-5	CASSTGTLQETQYF	TGTGCCAGCAGCACCGGGACACTGCAAGAGACCCAGTACTTC
TRBD1	TRBV2	-	TRBJ2-2	CASGTGSNTGELFF	TGTGCCAGCGGGACAGGGTCGAACACCGGGGAGCTGTTTTTT
-	TRBV4-3	few	TRBJ2-1	CASSQKGKLTGSYNEQFF	TGCGCCAGCAGCCAAAAAGGAAAGTTGACCGGGAGTTACAATGAGCAGTTCTTC
TRBD1	TRBV28	-	TRBJ2-5	CASSFLGFGTGGGQETQYF	TGTGCCAGCAGTTTTCTAGGGTTCGGGACAGGGGGAGGTCAAGAGACCCAGTACTTC
-	TRBV28	-	TRBJ1-4	CASSLEERKLFF	TGTGCCAGCAGTTTGGAGGAGAGAAAACTGTTTTTT
TRBD1	TRBV9	-	TRBJ1-5	CASSVDGGQGGQPQHF	TGTGCCAGCAGCGTAGACGGGGGACAGGGGGGCCAGCCCCAGCATTTT
-	TRBV14	-	TRBJ2-7	CASSQEGREYYEQYF	TGTGCCAGCAGCCAAGAGGGACGGGAGTACTACGAGCAGTACTTC
TRBD2	TRBV7-9	once	TRBJ2-7	CASSAGLAGGGDEQYF	TGTGCCAGCAGCGCAGGGTTAGCGGGGGGTGGGGACGAGCAGTACTTC
TRBD1	TRBV28	-	TRBJ1-4	CASIWGAGGRAGKLFF	TGTGCCAGCATCTGGGGGGCAGGGGGCCGAGCGGGAAAACTGTTTTTT
-	TRBV5-1	once	TRBJ2-3	CASSLDGLGTDTQYF	TGCGCCAGCAGCTTGGATGGGCTTGGCACAGATACGCAGTATTTT
TRBD2	TRBV11-3	-	TRBJ2-7	CASSLAAGGPYEQYF	TGTGCCAGCAGCTTGGCAGCGGGAGGCCCCTACGAGCAGTACTTC
TRBD2	TRBV6-5	-	TRBJ2-1	CASSPVGLVYEQFF	TGTGCCAGCAGTCCGGTCGGACTAGTCTATGAGCAGTTCTTC
-	TRBV6-5	-	TRBJ1-6	CASSYFSGLDSPLHF	TGTGCCAGCAGTTATTTTTCAGGGTTGGATTCACCCCTCCACTTT
TRBD1	TRBV15	-	TRBJ1-2	CATSRPDREGDYGYTF	TGTGCCACCAGCAGACCGGACAGGGAGGGTGACTATGGCTACACCTTC
TRBD1	TRBV3-1/TRBV3-2	-	TRBJ1-3	CASSDRAGNTIYF	TGTGCCAGCTCCGACAGGGCTGGAAACACCATATATTTT
TRBD2	TRBV27	-	TRBJ2-7	CASSRKTSSGEQYF	TGTGCCAGCAGTCGGAAGACTAGCTCCGGCGAGCAGTACTTC
TRBD2	TRBV5-1	once	TRBJ2-1	CASSLVAGKLEGQFF	TGCGCCAGCAGCTTGGTAGCGGGGAAGTTGGAAGGGCAGTTCTTC